The subject of this entry is one TCR beta chain. In its sample, this clone was seen a few times. Its binding antigen is unknown. Base-call qualities are not available, and no considerably larger clone is one nucleotide away. The time point tag for this specimen amounts to: blood 4 weeks post-SBRT, at nephrectomy. Read against the paper, the sample's treatment or condition label means: 15 Gy SBRT to primary tumor, nephrectomy 4 weeks later. The samples were obtained from a clinical trial, where primary renal cell carcinomas were treated with 15 Gy stereotactic body radiation therapy and then removed by nephrectomy 4 weeks afterward. To track tumor-enriched clonotypes, serial peripheral blood was sampled from radiation-treated patients at baseline and at 2 weeks and 4 weeks after SBRT. Every patient had renal cell carcinoma of clear cell pathology. The QIAamp DNA Blood Mini Kit (Qiagen) was used to prepare genomic DNA for TCR sequencing. The analyses included only samples that passed all quality control checks.

Per the germline V gene (reference sequence), GTSNPN is the CDR1 and SVGIG is the CDR2. The cysteine opens and the phenylalanine closes a CDR3 of 14 amino acids. Only the CDR3 region is kept as DNA, spanning 42 bases read in frame from base 1. V drops 3 bases and J drops 9 bases, leaving 20 bases in between. These data originate in a study of radiation and T cells in renal cell carcinoma (dated by TCRdb to 2018 to 2020). Context from the whole study: TCR beta sequencing covered fewer than 60 samples in total, comprising some 25 tumors and some 27 peripheral blood samples. The last blood draw happened 4 weeks after radiation, timed to coincide with nephrectomy. A total of 3.5 million to 4.5 million unique CDR3 nucleotide sequences, encoding 2.8 million or so unique CDR3 amino acid sequences, were found across all 50 or so samples.

The immunoSEQ kit was used, according to the manufacturer's recommendations, to generate TCR beta libraries from genomic DNA. To prepare libraries, a first multiplex PCR with proprietary primers was run, followed by a second PCR that added unique barcodes, and a bead cleanup was done after each round. A positive control reaction and a negative control reaction, both provided in the kit, were run with every batch of samples. The final libraries underwent checking on an Agilent 4200 TapeStation D1000 ScreenTape, volumetric pooling, and quantification by qPCR. Sequencing was performed on an Illumina NextSeq500 with a MidOutput 150-cycle cartridge, and 156 Read1 and 15 Index1 cycles were run with kit custom primers. The pooled library was loaded at roughly 1 pM with about 18% PhiX control spiked in. As for the authors' bioinformatics: Vendor-processed data were analyzed in R, with a clonotype defined as all T cells sharing the same CDR3 nucleotide sequence. In the clone abundance analyses, frequencies were normalized to the 10,000 most abundant clones in each sample. Public T cell clones, averaging fewer than five per sample, were removed before analysis. Tumor-enriched and baseline blood-enriched clonotypes were defined by at least a 32-fold difference in abundance between compartments. Clonotypes expanded or contracted between blood time points were identified with a beta-binomial differential abundance model. Similarity between tumor and blood repertoires was quantified using the Baroni-Urbani and Buser coefficient, and groups were compared with two-tailed Wilcoxon tests in R. TCRdb stores this immuneACCESS table with in-frame sequences only. Part of the clones is absent; in the studies checked, under half of the shortfall reflects unresolved V genes, and no reason is known for the rest. D and trimming were read from the DNA, whereas the V and J calls and clone size are those reported in that table. The sample table lists about 86,000 clones, approximately 80% of them with a count of one. More than 9% of the sample belongs to the ten largest clones.

General study outcomes and caveats: In blood, the top tumor clonotypes increased from baseline to 2 weeks after radiation and then shrank by 4 weeks, which suggests a temporary expansion of tumor-resident clones. Blood repertoire dynamics were not followed beyond 4 weeks after treatment. Effects of radiation dose or scheduling on the TCR repertoire could not be addressed with the single-armed trial design. No pretreatment tumor biopsies were available, so the baseline intratumoral presence of clonotypes could not be determined.

The sequence derives from a man aged 45-60 years with renal cell carcinoma. This sample comprised blood, obtained from a patient whose treatment included radiotherapy and nephrectomy. The V gene is TRBV30 and the J gene is TRBJ1-1; there is no confident call for the D gene. The encoded CDR3 is CAWRYLTEGIKAFF. Here is the DNA: TGTGCCTGGAGATACCTGACCGAGGGAATAAAAGCTTTCTTT.